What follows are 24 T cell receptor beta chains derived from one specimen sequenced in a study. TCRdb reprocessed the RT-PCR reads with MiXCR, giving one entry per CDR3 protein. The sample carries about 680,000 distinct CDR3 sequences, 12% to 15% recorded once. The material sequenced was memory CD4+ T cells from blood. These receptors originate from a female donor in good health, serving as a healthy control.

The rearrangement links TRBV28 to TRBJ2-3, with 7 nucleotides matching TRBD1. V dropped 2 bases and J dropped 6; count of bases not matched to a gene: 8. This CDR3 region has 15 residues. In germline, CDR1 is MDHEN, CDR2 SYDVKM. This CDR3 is CASSLATRTGDTQYF. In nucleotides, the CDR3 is TGTGCCAGCAGTTTAGCGACCCGGACAGGCGATACGCAGTATTTT.

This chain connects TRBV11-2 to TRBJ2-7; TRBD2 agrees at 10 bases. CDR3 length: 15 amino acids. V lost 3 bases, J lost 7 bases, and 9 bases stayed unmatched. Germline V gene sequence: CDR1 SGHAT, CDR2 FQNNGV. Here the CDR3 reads CASSFSGGLGGEQYF. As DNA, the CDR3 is TGTGCCAGCAGCTTTAGCGGGGGGCTCGGCGGGGAGCAGTACTTC.

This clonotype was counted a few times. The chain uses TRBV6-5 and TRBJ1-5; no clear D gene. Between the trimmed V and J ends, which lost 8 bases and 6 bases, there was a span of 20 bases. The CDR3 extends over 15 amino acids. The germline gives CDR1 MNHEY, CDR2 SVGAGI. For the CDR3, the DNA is TGTGCCAGCGGCCCCCGAAAGGGCGAGGGTCAGCCCCAGCATTTT. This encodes CASGPRKGEGQPQHF.

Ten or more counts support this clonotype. The CDR3, as DNA: TGCGCCAGCAGCTACGGTAAGGTCCGCTCCTACGAGCAGTACTTC. Residues: CASSYGKVRSYEQYF. The chain combines TRBV5-1 with TRBJ2-7, with D unresolved. Germline CDR1 and CDR2: SGHRS and YFSETQ. This CDR3 contains 15 residues. V lost 3 bases to trimming and J lost 0 bases, with 13 bases between them. The complete variable domain, with remaining parts taken from reference TRBV5-1 and TRBJ2-7, reads KAGVTQTPRYLIKTRGQQVTLSCSPISGHRSVSWYQQTPGQGLQFLFEYFSETQRNKGNFPGRFSGRQFSNSRSEMNVSTLELGDSALYLCASSYGKVRSYEQYFGPGTRLTVT.

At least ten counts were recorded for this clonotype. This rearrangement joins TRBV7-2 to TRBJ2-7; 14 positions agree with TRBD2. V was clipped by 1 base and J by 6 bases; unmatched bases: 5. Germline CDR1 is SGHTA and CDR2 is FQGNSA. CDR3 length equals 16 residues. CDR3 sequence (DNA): TGTGCCAGCAGCTTAGGGGGACTAGCGGGAGTAGGCGAGCAGTACTTC. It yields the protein CASSLGGLAGVGEQYF.

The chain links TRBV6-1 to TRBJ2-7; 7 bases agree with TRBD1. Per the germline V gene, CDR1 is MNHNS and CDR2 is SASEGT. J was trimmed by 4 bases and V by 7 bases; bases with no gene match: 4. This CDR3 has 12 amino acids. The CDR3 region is CASMRGQYEQYF. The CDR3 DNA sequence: TGTGCCAGCATGAGGGGACAGTACGAGCAGTACTTC.

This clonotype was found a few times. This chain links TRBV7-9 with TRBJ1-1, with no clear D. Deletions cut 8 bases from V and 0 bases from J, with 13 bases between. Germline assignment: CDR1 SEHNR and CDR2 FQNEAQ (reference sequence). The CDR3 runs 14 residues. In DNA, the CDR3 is TGTGCCAGCCGAATGGGCACTGTGAACACTGAAGCTTTCTTT. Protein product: CASRMGTVNTEAFF. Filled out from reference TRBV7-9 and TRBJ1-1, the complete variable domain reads DTGVSQNPRHKITKRGQNVTFRCDPISEHNRLYWYRQTLGQGPEFLTYFQNEAQLEKSRLLSDRFSAERPKGSFSTLEIQRTEQGDSAMYLCASRMGTVNTEAFFGQGTRLTVV.

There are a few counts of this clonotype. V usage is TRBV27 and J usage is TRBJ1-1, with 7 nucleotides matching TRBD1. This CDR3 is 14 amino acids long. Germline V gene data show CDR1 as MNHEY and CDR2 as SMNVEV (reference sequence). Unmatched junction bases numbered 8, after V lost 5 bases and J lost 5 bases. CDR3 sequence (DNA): TGTGCCAGCAGTCTACAGGGGTTTTTAACTGAAGCTTTCTTT. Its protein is CASSLQGFLTEAFF.

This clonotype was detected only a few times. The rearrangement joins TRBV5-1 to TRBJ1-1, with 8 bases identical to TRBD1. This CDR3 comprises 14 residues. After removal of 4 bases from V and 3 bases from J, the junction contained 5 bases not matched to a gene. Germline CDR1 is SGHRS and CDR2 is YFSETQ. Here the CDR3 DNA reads TGCGCCAGCAGCCGTTTACAGGGGGACACTGAAGCTTTCTTT. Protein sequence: CASSRLQGDTEAFF.

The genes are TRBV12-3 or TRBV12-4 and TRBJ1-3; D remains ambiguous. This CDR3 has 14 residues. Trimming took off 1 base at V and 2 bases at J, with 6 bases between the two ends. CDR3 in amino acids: CASSLGVTGNTIYF. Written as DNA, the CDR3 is TGTGCCAGCAGTTTAGGGGTCACTGGAAACACCATATATTTT.

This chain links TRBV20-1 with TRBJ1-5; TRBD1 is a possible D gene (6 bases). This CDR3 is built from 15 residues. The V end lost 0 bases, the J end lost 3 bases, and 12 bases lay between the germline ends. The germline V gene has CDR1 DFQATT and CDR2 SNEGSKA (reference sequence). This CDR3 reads CSARDPGAHNQPQHF. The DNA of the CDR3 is TGCAGTGCTAGAGATCCGGGGGCTCACAATCAGCCCCAGCATTTT.

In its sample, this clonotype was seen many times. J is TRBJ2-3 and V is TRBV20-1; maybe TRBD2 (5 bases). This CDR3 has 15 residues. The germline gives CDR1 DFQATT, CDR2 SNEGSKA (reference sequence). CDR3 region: CTYNPIGVSTDTQYF. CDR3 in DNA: TGCACCTACAACCCGATCGGGGTTAGCACAGATACGCAGTATTTT.

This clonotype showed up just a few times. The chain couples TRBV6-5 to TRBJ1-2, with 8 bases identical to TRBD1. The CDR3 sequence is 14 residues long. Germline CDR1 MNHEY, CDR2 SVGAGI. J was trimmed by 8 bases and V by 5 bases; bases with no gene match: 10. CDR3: CASSGDRLVVGYTF. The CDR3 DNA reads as TGTGCCAGCAGTGGGGACAGGCTAGTTGTAGGCTACACCTTC.

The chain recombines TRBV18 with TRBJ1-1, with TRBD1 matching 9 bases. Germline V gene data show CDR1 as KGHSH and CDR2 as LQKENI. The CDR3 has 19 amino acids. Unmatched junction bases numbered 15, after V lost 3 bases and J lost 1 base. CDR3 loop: CASSPLGGQGLGRNTEAFF. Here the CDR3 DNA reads TGTGCCAGCTCACCCCTCGGGGGACAGGGATTGGGAAGGAACACTGAAGCTTTCTTT.

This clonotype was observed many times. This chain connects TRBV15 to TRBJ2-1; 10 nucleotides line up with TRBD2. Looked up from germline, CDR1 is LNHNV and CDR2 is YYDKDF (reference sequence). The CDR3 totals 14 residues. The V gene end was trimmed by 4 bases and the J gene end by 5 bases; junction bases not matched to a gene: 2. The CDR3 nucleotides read TGTGCCACCAGCAAAGGACTAGCGGACAATGAGCAGTTCTTC. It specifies CATSKGLADNEQFF.

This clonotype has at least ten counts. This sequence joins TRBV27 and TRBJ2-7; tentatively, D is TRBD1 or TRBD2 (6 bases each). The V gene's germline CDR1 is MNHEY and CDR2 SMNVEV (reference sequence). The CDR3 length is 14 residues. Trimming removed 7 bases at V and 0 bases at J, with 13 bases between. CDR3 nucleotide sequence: TGTGCCAGCAAGGGGCGGGACAACTCCTACGAGCAGTACTTC. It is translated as CASKGRDNSYEQYF.

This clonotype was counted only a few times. DNA of the CDR3: TGTGCCAGCACCCGACTAGCGGGAGATCCCCGTCTCTCCTACAATGAGCAGTTCTTC. Encoded protein: CASTRLAGDPRLSYNEQFF. This chain links TRBV27 with TRBJ2-1, with 12 positions matching TRBD2. The V gene's germline CDR1 is MNHEY and CDR2 SMNVEV (reference sequence). V trimming: 7 bases; J trimming: 0 bases; junction bases outside the gene matches: 13. The CDR3 loop spans 19 amino acids.

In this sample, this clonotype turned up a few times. The CDR3 nucleotides read TGCAGTGCTAGAGATTATAGCGTAGCGGGAGGGAACGAGCAGTACTTC. Residues: CSARDYSVAGGNEQYF. The V call is TRBV20-1, the J call TRBJ2-7; 11 nucleotides align to TRBD2. Germline assignment: CDR1 DFQATT and CDR2 SNEGSKA (reference sequence). Trimming at V came to 0 bases and at J to 5 bases, leaving 9 bases not matched to a gene. CDR3 size: 16 residues.

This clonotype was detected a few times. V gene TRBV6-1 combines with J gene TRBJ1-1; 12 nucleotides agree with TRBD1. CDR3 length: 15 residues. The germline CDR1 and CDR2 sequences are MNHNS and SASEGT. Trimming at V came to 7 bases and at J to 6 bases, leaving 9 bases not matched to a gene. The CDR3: CASTSMGQGASEAFF. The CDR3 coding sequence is TGTGCCAGCACGAGTATGGGACAGGGGGCCTCTGAAGCTTTCTTT.

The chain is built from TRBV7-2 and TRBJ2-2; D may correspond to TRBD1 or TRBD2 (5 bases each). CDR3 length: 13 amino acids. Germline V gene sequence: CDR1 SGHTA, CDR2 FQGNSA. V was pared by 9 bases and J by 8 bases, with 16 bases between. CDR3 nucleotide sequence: TGTGCCAGTGGGACCGCGCAGAGGGGGGAGCTGTTTTTT. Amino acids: CASGTAQRGELFF. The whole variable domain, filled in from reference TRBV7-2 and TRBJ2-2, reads GAGVSQSPSNKVTEKGKDVELRCDPISGHTALYWYRQSLGQGLEFLIYFQGNSAPDKSGLPSDRFSAERTGGSVSTLTIQRTQQEDSAVYLCASGTAQRGELFFGEGSRLTVL.

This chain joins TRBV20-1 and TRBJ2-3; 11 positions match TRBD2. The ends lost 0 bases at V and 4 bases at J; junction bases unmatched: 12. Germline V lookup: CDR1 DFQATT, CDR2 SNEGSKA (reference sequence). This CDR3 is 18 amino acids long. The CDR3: CSARDPRKTSGVSDTQYF. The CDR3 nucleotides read TGCAGTGCTAGAGATCCGAGAAAGACTAGCGGGGTCTCAGATACGCAGTATTTT.

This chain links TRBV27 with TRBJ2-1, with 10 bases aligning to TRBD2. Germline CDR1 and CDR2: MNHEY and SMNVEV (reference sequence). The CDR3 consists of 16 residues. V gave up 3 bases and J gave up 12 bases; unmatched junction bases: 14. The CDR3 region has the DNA TGTGCCAGCAGTTTTACGGGCCCCCTAGCGGGAGTCCCGCAGTTCTTC. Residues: CASSFTGPLAGVPQFF.

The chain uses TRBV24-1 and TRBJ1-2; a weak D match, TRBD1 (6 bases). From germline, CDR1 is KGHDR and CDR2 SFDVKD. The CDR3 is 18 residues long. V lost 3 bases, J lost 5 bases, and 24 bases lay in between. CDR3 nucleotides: TGTGCCACCAGTGATCACCCGGCCGGGACACAAGGGCCGTATGGCTACACCTTC. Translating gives CATSDHPAGTQGPYGYTF.

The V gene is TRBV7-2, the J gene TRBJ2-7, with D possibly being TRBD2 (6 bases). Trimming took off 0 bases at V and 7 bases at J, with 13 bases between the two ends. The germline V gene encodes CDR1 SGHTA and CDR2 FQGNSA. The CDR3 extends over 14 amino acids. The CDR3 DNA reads TGTGCCAGCAGCTTAGCGGCTTCGGGGAGGGAGCAGTACTTC. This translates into CASSLAASGREQYF.